The rows below give T cell receptor beta chains drawn from one sample of a study of identical twins. From the 5' RACE reads, TCRdb called clonotypes with MiXCR, one entry per CDR3 protein. The sample lists 1.5 million to 2 million distinct CDR3 sequences, less than 40% seen once, with over 0.25% in the top ten. Sequencing was performed on cord blood. The receptors here all came from a newborn girl in good health. CDR3s include the opening cysteine and the closing phenylalanine or tryptophan. Each record gives: J gene, clone size, D gene, V gene, CDR3 protein, CDR3 DNA. The D gene is left open where the match is weak. Clone size is shown for a subset of rows, as once, few, many or a class of expanded clone.

>TRBJ1-6|-|-|TRBV20-1
CSARDVGRGSPLHF
TGCAGTGCTAGAGATGTAGGGCGGGGTTCACCCCTCCACTTT
>TRBJ2-5|many|TRBD2|TRBV10-3
CAISSTSGSGETQYF
TGTGCCATCAGCAGTACTAGCGGGAGTGGAGAGACCCAGTACTTC
>TRBJ1-4|-|-|TRBV13
CASSLARGEKPFF
TGTGCCAGCAGCTTAGCCAGGGGTGAAAAACCGTTTTTT
>TRBJ1-1|-|-|TRBV12-3/TRBV12-4
CASSLALGGYREAFF
TGTGCCAGCAGTTTAGCGCTGGGCGGATATCGTGAAGCTTTCTTT
>TRBJ1-6|-|-|TRBV28
CASSLTGTPLHF
TGTGCCAGCAGTTTAACAGGGACACCCCTCCACTTT
>TRBJ2-4|-|-|TRBV14
CASSQSGVIQYF
TGTGCCAGCAGCCAGTCAGGGGTCATTCAGTACTTC
>TRBJ2-3|-|TRBD1|TRBV5-1
CASSWDRLGDTQYF
TGCGCCAGCAGCTGGGACAGGCTTGGGGATACGCAGTATTTT
>TRBJ1-6|-|-|TRBV11-2
CASSLTWIGGNSPLHF
TGTGCCAGCAGCCTAACCTGGATAGGGGGAAATTCACCCCTCCACTTT
>TRBJ2-7|-|TRBD2|TRBV7-2
CASSLEPFYRGLADEAQYF
TGTGCCAGCAGCTTAGAGCCCTTCTATAGAGGACTAGCGGATGAGGCCCAGTACTTC
>TRBJ1-6|-|-|TRBV3-1
CASSQGGQNNSPLHF
TGTGCCAGCAGCCAAGGGGGACAAAATAATTCACCCCTCCACTTT
>TRBJ2-7|-|TRBD2|TRBV5-1
CAGSSQSGSFYEQYF
TGCGCCGGCAGCTCCCAGAGCGGGAGTTTCTACGAGCAGTACTTC
>TRBJ2-3|few|-|TRBV27
CASSLPTGNTQYF
TGTGCCAGCAGTTTACCGACAGGAAATACGCAGTATTTT
>TRBJ2-7|few|TRBD2|TRBV20-1
CSAMTGTRVYEQYF
TGCAGTGCTATGACCGGGACTAGGGTATACGAGCAGTACTTC
>TRBJ2-5|-|TRBD2|TRBV9
CASSLGLAGIDEQYF
TGTGCCAGCAGCTTGGGACTAGCGGGGATAGATGAGCAGTACTTC
>TRBJ2-5|many|-|TRBV6-1
CASKEETQYF
TGTGCCAGCAAGGAAGAGACCCAGTACTTC
>TRBJ2-4|few|-|TRBV6-1
CASSGKGAKNIQYF
TGTGCCAGCAGTGGAAAGGGAGCCAAAAACATTCAGTACTTC
>TRBJ2-1|few|-|TRBV11-2
CASSFGTPGNEQFF
TGTGCCAGCAGCTTTGGGACCCCAGGGAATGAGCAGTTCTTC
>TRBJ2-1|-|TRBD1|TRBV10-3
CAVSESKQGYHEQFF
TGTGCCGTCAGTGAGTCGAAACAGGGGTATCATGAGCAGTTCTTC
>TRBJ2-4|few|-|TRBV29-1
CGVDHGGKNIQYF
TGCGGCGTTGATCATGGGGGAAAGAACATTCAGTACTTC
>TRBJ1-4|-|TRBD1|TRBV27
CASSRVQGSGEKLFF
TGTGCCAGCAGTAGAGTACAGGGGTCGGGTGAAAAACTGTTTTTT
>TRBJ2-1|many|TRBD1|TRBV9
CASSVGTGTANNEQFF
TGTGCCAGCAGCGTAGGGACAGGGACCGCAAACAATGAGCAGTTCTTC
>TRBJ1-2|once|-|TRBV20-1
CSARDLPGRGGYTF
TGCAGTGCTAGAGATCTCCCGGGCCGGGGTGGCTACACCTTC